This section outlines one T cell receptor (beta chain) sequence together with its context. Looked up from germline, CDR1 is SEHNR and CDR2 is FQNEAQ (reference sequence). Trimming left V 2 bases short and J 0 bases short, with 8 bases between. This CDR3 contains 15 residues. The sample originates from a study of blood T cell repertoires in COVID-19. Overall study context: COVID-19 samples from acute and convalescent phases originated in the United States, Italy and Spain.

Participants were aged about 18 to 95 years, lived in under 30 US areas, and enrolled virtually. Study processing details: Quantification of nucleated cells was approximated via reference gene primer amplification. Measured with immunoSEQ multiplex PCR; TCRdb has only the in-frame clones, and not every one. The V and J calls and clone size were taken over from that table, and D and trimming were inferred from the DNA. Among about 200,000 clones listed, approximately 86% were seen once. V is TRBV7-9 and J is TRBJ2-1, with a weak D call TRBD2 (5 bases). The sequenced sample consisted of PBMCs or T cells enriched from blood (not recorded which). This clonotype was sampled from a woman aged 40 to 50 with acute COVID-19. The CDR3 spells CASSLPRGSYNEQFF. The CDR3 bases are TGTGCCAGCAGCTTACCTCGGGGCTCCTACAATGAGCAGTTCTTC.